These 5 T cell receptor beta chains share one sample of origin, sequenced in a study of blood T cell repertoires in COVID-19. Here immunoSEQ multiplex PCR was the method, and the copy in TCRdb shows in-frame clones only, minus some. This sample has tens of thousands of clones, with 70% to 80% found just once. The sample was peripheral blood. These receptors were obtained from a human donor in a cohort sampled during active COVID-19.

The chain couples TRBV11-2 to TRBJ2-7, with 10 positions matching TRBD2. After removal of 4 bases from V and 3 bases from J, the junction contained 12 bases not matched to a gene. Germline V gene sequence: CDR1 SGHAT, CDR2 FQNNGV. The CDR3 totals 17 residues. In DNA, the CDR3 is TGTGCCAGCAGCTCAAAATCTAGCGGGAGCCACCTCTACGAGCAGTACTTC. It encodes CASSSKSSGSHLYEQYF.

The chain carries TRBV15 and TRBJ2-3, with D possibly TRBD1 on 6 matching bases. The CDR3 has 16 residues. The germline CDR1 and CDR2 sequences are LNHNV and YYDKDF (reference sequence). V lost 3 bases and J 1 base, leaving 14 bases between the germline ends. The CDR3 protein is CATSRGAAGGTDTQYF. CDR3 bases: TGTGCCACCAGCAGGGGGGCCGCAGGGGGCACAGATACGCAGTATTTT.

The chain carries TRBV11-1 and TRBJ2-1; the D gene is possibly TRBD1 (5 bases). The germline V and J ends were trimmed by 0 bases and 0 bases, with 12 bases remaining between them. CDR3 length: 17 residues. Germline CDR1 SGHAT, CDR2 FQDESV (reference sequence). CDR3 sequence (DNA): TGTGCCAGCAGCTTAGCACGGCGACAGAGCTCCTACAATGAGCAGTTCTTC. Its translation: CASSLARRQSSYNEQFF. Full variable domain (outside the CDR3, taken from reference TRBV11-1 and TRBJ2-1): EAEVAQSPRYKITEKSQAVAFWCDPISGHATLYWYRQILGQGPELLVQFQDESVVDDSQLPKDRFSAERLKGVDSTLKIQPAELGDSAMYLCASSLARRQSSYNEQFFGPGTRLTVL.

V is TRBV30 and J is TRBJ1-5; D is unclear. Trimming pared 1 base from V and 0 bases from J, leaving 7 bases between. Germline V lookup: CDR1 GTSNPN, CDR2 SVGIG (reference sequence). The CDR3 is 14 residues long. CDR3 loop: CAWSGGYSNQPQHF. CDR3 in DNA: TGTGCCTGGAGTGGAGGCTATAGCAATCAGCCCCAGCATTTT.

J is TRBJ1-2 and V is TRBV19; D possibly corresponds to TRBD1 (6 bases). Germline lookup yields CDR1 LNHDA and CDR2 SQIVND (reference sequence). Trimming removed 3 bases at V and 6 bases at J, with 11 bases between. The CDR3 has 13 amino acids. Written as DNA, the CDR3 is TGTGCCAGTAGTATCACAGGGAGGGATGGCTACACCTTC. This translates into CASSITGRDGYTF.